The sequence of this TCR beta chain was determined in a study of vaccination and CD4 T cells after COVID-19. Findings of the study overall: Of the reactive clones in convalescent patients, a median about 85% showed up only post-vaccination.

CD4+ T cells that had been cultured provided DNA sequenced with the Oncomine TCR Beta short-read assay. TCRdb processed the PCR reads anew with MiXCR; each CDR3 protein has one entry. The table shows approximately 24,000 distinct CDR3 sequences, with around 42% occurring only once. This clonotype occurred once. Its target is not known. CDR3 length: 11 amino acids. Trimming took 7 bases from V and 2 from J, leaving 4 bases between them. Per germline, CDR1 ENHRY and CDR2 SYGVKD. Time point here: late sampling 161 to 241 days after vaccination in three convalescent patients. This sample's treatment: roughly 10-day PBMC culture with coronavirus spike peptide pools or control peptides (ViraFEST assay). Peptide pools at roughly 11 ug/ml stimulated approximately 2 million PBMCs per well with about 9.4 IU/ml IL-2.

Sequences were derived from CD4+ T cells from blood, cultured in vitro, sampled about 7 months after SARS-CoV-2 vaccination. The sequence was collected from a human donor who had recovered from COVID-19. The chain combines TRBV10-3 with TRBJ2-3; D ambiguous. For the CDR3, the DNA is TGTGCCATCACGGACACAGATACGCAGTATTTT. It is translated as CAITDTDTQYF.